This entry features one T cell receptor (beta chain) sequence. The data stem from a study of cytomegalovirus exposure and HLA in healthy donors. 60 Vbeta and 13 Jbeta primers were used in PCR. TCRdb's table, derived via immunoSEQ multiplex PCR, lists solely in-frame clones and lacks some. The sample records 50,000 or so clones, roughly 74% being singletons. Trimming cost V 9 bases and J 1 base, with 12 bases left between them. This CDR3 has 13 residues. Sequenced material: PBMCs. This receptor was identified in a man between 35 and 55 years old in good health and CMV-seropositive. V gene TRBV23-1 combines with J gene TRBJ1-1, with D perhaps TRBD1 (6 bases). TRBV23-1 qualifies as an ORF whose function is uncertain. CDR3 nucleotides: TGCGCCAGGGCCGGGACAAAGAACACTGAAGCTTTCTTT. It yields the protein CARAGTKNTEAFF.